This is a list of T cell receptor beta chains from one sample in a study of blood T cell repertoires in COVID-19. Sequencing was performed with immunoSEQ multiplex PCR; in TCRdb, only in-frame clones are kept and a portion is missing. The table lists some 200,000 clones, roughly 84% of them singletons. Input material: peripheral blood. The receptors were gathered from a man aged 45 to 65 with COVID-19, enrolled during active disease. The CDR3 runs from the conserved cysteine through the conserved F or W. D genes are given only for firm matches. Only some rows state a clone size, as once, few, many or a class for expanded clones.

d_gene	v_gene	j_gene	abundance	CDR3nt	CDR3aa
NA	TRBV18	TRBJ2-6	NA	TGTGCCAGCCAAGAGAATACTGGGGCCAACGTCCTGACTTTC	CASQENTGANVLTF
TRBD2	TRBV27	TRBJ2-1	NA	TGTGCCAGCAGTTTGAACAAAGCGGGAGCGGGTTTTGGTGTCCTACACAATGAGCAGTTCTTC	CASSLNKAGAGFGVLHNEQFF
NA	TRBV7-8	TRBJ2-5	NA	TGTGCCAGCAGCTCCCCCAGGGGTTGGGTGACAGAGACCCAGTACTTC	CASSSPRGWVTETQYF
TRBD1	TRBV10-3	TRBJ2-2	NA	TGTGCCATCAGAGCCGGCGGGACAGGGGTGGGCACCGGGGAGCTGTTTTTT	CAIRAGGTGVGTGELFF
TRBD1	TRBV7-9	TRBJ1-2	NA	TGTGCCAGCAGCCCGTCGGACAGGGAATATGGCTACACCTTC	CASSPSDREYGYTF
NA	TRBV6-5	TRBJ1-4	few	TGTGCCAGCAGTCCGGTCGGGGGGGCGGGGGAAAAACTGTTTTTT	CASSPVGGAGEKLFF
TRBD1	TRBV7-9	TRBJ1-1	NA	TGTGCCAGCAGCTCTACAGGGGTTGGCACTGAAGCTTTCTTT	CASSSTGVGTEAFF
TRBD2	TRBV9	TRBJ2-1	NA	TGTGCCAGCAGCATATCGACTAGCGGAAACAATGAGCAGTTCTTC	CASSISTSGNNEQFF
TRBD1	TRBV6-5	TRBJ1-5	once	TGTGCCAGCAACATTGCCAGGGGGCTTGACCAGCCCCAGCATTTT	CASNIARGLDQPQHF
TRBD1	TRBV18	TRBJ2-6	NA	TGTGCCAGCTCTCGACAGGGATCCCGCTCTGGGGCCAACGTCCTGACTTTC	CASSRQGSRSGANVLTF
NA	TRBV7-2	TRBJ2-7	once	TGTGCCAGCAGCTTAAGTTTGCAGGGGATTCCAGTCGACGAGCAGTACTTC	CASSLSLQGIPVDEQYF
TRBD1	TRBV11-2	TRBJ1-2	NA	TGTGCCAGCAGTGCCCGGGGACAGGTTAACTATGGCTACACCTTC	CASSARGQVNYGYTF
NA	TRBV5-1	TRBJ2-3	NA	TGCGCCAGCAGCCAACAGGGCACAGATACGCAGTATTTT	CASSQQGTDTQYF
TRBD2	TRBV5-8	TRBJ2-1	NA	TGTGCCAGCAGCTTGGTGACTAGCTCCGAGGACCGATACAATGAGCAGTTCTTC	CASSLVTSSEDRYNEQFF
TRBD1	TRBV18	TRBJ2-7	NA	TGTGCCAGCTCACGGGACAGGTCCTCCTACGAGCAGTACTTC	CASSRDRSSYEQYF
TRBD1	TRBV19	TRBJ1-5	NA	TGTGCCAGTGGATCACAGGGGATTGGGTTAGGGCCCCAGCATTTT	CASGSQGIGLGPQHF